These T cell receptor beta chains were read from a single sample in a study of Graves' ophthalmopathy and Graves' hyperthyroidism. TCRdb fed the multiplex PCR reads into MiXCR, producing one record per CDR3 protein. The sample holds 680,000 or so distinct CDR3 sequences, around a fifth seen once. The sequenced sample consisted of peripheral blood. Every receptor here comes from a woman in her late teens or twenties with stable Graves' hyperthyroidism. Some clones in this sample may be carry-over from other donors' samples. CDR3s include the opening cysteine and the closing phenylalanine or tryptophan. Each record gives: clone size, D gene, V gene, J gene, CDR3 protein, CDR3 DNA. The D gene is left open where the match is weak. Expanded clones get a size class; other rows say once, few or many, or leave the size out.

many	.	TRBV10-2	TRBJ2-7	CASSQGRAYEQYF	TGCGCCAGCAGTCAGGGGCGCGCCTACGAGCAGTACTTC
few	.	TRBV18	TRBJ1-1	CASSLGATGHNTEAFF	TGTGCCAGCTCACTCGGAGCTACGGGCCACAACACTGAAGCTTTCTTT
many	.	TRBV6-5	TRBJ2-7	CASSYVQGLYEQYF	TGTGCCAGCAGTTACGTACAGGGTCTCTACGAGCAGTACTTC
.	TRBD1	TRBV7-9	TRBJ1-2	CASSQTRGAHGYTF	TGTGCCAGCAGCCAGACCAGGGGGGCGCATGGCTACACCTTC
many	TRBD1	TRBV29-1	TRBJ1-1	CGARTGIVTEAFF	TGCGGCGCCAGGACAGGGATCGTCACTGAAGCTTTCTTT
few	.	TRBV11-2	TRBJ2-7	CASRPIRTEIYEQYF	TGTGCCAGCAGACCTATACGGACAGAAATATACGAGCAGTACTTC
.	.	TRBV6-1	TRBJ1-5	CASSEGRFGGRQPQHF	TGTGCCAGCAGTGAAGGGAGATTTGGGGGGAGGCAGCCCCAGCATTTT
many	.	TRBV10-1	TRBJ2-5	CASSVSRGETQYF	TGCGCCAGCAGTGTTTCTAGAGGGGAGACCCAGTACTTC
many	.	TRBV6-5	TRBJ2-7	CASRAGGNVYEQYF	TGTGCCAGCAGAGCCGGGGGCAACGTCTACGAGCAGTACTTC
many	TRBD1	TRBV6-5	TRBJ2-7	CAGGDRGLEEQYF	TGTGCCGGGGGGGACAGGGGTTTAGAGGAGCAGTACTTC
many	TRBD1	TRBV6-5	TRBJ1-2	CASSYPPGGRYGYTF	TGTGCCAGCAGTTACCCGCCAGGGGGCAGGTATGGCTACACCTTC
.	.	TRBV6-1	TRBJ1-2	CATRLSGLGGYTF	TGTGCCACGAGACTTTCTGGGTTAGGTGGCTACACCTTC
.	.	TRBV5-1	TRBJ1-1	CASSLEGHNTEAFF	TGCGCCAGCAGCTTGGAGGGACACAACACTGAAGCTTTCTTT
few	.	TRBV11-2	TRBJ1-2	CASSQGSVLKTF	TGTGCCAGCAGCCAAGGGTCTGTACTAAAAACCTTC
many	.	TRBV5-1	TRBJ1-5	CASSLGQPSNQPQHF	TGCGCCAGCAGCTTGGGTCAGCCGAGCAATCAGCCCCAGCATTTT
.	.	TRBV6-1	TRBJ2-6	CASRSQPYGSGANVLTF	TGTGCCAGCAGATCCCAGCCGTACGGCTCTGGGGCCAACGTCCTGACTTTC
many	.	TRBV6-5	TRBJ1-3	CASSYSNQAPPGNTIYF	TGTGCCAGCAGTTACTCTAATCAGGCTCCCCCTGGAAACACCATATATTTT
few	.	TRBV6-1	TRBJ2-5	CASSDWIAQETQYF	TGTGCCAGCAGTGATTGGATAGCACAAGAGACCCAGTACTTC
many	.	TRBV29-1	TRBJ1-1	CSAGTRTRVAFF	TGCAGCGCCGGGACTCGAACAAGGGTAGCTTTCTTT